Listed here are 6 T cell receptor beta chains from one sample, sequenced in a study of blood T cell repertoires in COVID-19. Some clones are missing from TCRdb's copy, which holds only in-frame ones; the method was immunoSEQ multiplex PCR. The sample has roughly 170,000 clones; approximately 79% are singletons. The specimen sequenced was peripheral blood. The receptors were sampled from a woman in her 70s with acute or convalescent COVID-19.

This clone has just one count. The rearrangement uses TRBV5-4 and TRBJ2-1; 13 bases align to TRBD2. CDR1 and CDR2 (germline): SGHNT, YYREEE (reference sequence). Trimming cost V 3 bases and J 7 bases; bases outside gene matches: 13. This CDR3 has 18 amino acids. This chain's CDR3 is CASSSLWGLAGTDNEQFF. For the CDR3, the DNA is TGTGCCAGCAGCTCGCTTTGGGGACTAGCGGGAACGGATAATGAGCAGTTCTTC. Filled out from reference TRBV5-4 and TRBJ2-1, the complete variable domain reads ETGVTQSPTHLIKTRGQQVTLRCSSQSGHNTVSWYQQALGQGPQFIFQYYREEENGRGNFPPRFSGLQFPNYSSELNVNALELDDSALYLCASSSLWGLAGTDNEQFFGPGTRLTVL.

V usage is TRBV29-1 and J usage is TRBJ2-5; 9 bases match TRBD2. V lost 3 bases, J lost 5 bases, and 4 bases stayed unmatched. Germline CDR1 SQVTM, CDR2 ANQGSEA. This CDR3 has 13 amino acids. Written as DNA, the CDR3 is TGCAGCGTTGATTTAGCGGGAGTTGAGACCCAGTACTTC. Encoded protein: CSVDLAGVETQYF.

The chain couples TRBV5-6 to TRBJ1-5, with D tentatively TRBD1 (5 bases). Per the germline V gene, CDR1 is SGHDT and CDR2 is YYEEEE. The CDR3 covers 15 residues. V shed 0 bases and J shed 0 bases, with 7 bases lying between them. CDR3 bases: TGTGCCAGCAGCTTGGGACAGCTTAGCAATCAGCCCCAGCATTTT. This gives the protein CASSLGQLSNQPQHF.

The chain is built from TRBV10-2 and TRBJ2-7, with 10 bases matching TRBD2. Germline V gene lookup returns CDR1 WSHSY and CDR2 SAAADI. The V segment lost 2 bases and the J segment 0 bases; nucleotides outside the gene matches: 4. The CDR3 runs 16 residues. CDR3 protein: CASSEGAGGSSYEQYF. DNA of the CDR3: TGCGCCAGCAGTGAGGGAGCGGGAGGGTCCTCCTACGAGCAGTACTTC.

V gene TRBV29-1 combines with J gene TRBJ1-4; D may be TRBD1 (5 bases). There are 15 residues in the CDR3. Trimming left V 5 bases short and J 8 bases short, with 21 bases between. Germline V gene data show CDR1 as SQVTM and CDR2 as ANQGSEA. This chain's CDR3 is CSVLLSVEGSEKLFF. Here the CDR3 DNA reads TGCAGCGTTCTCCTCTCCGTGGAGGGGAGCGAAAAACTGTTTTTT. Full variable domain (outside the CDR3, taken from reference TRBV29-1 and TRBJ1-4): SAVISQKPSRDICQRGTSLTIQCQVDSQVTMMFWYRQQPGQSLTLIATANQGSEATYESGFVIDKFPISRPNLTFSTLTVSNMSPEDSSIYLCSVLLSVEGSEKLFFGSGTQLSVL.

The chain links TRBV7-6 to TRBJ2-2, with 11 bases lining up with TRBD1. CDR1 SGHVS and CDR2 FNYEAQ come from the germline V gene. The J segment lost 6 bases and the V segment lost 5 bases, leaving 2 bases of the junction unmatched. This CDR3 comprises 14 residues. For the CDR3, the DNA is TGTGCCAGCAGCCGGGACAGGGGGGCCGGGGAGCTGTTTTTT. Translation gives CASSRDRGAGELFF.